This T cell receptor beta chain was recorded in a study of blood T cells in healthy people across ages. Next came a second PCR, run for about 6 to 12 cycles, which used a sample-barcoded 5' primer along with a J-beta primer mix. TCRdb reanalysed the 5' RACE reads using MiXCR and keeps one entry per CDR3 protein. The sample carries some 1.7 million distinct CDR3 sequences, over 25% recorded once. This clonotype came up many times. V lost 4 bases, J lost 2 bases, and 5 bases stayed unmatched. CDR1 and CDR2 (germline): KGHDR, SFDVKD. This CDR3 has 15 amino acids. The origin of this receptor is a woman younger than 45 in good health. Sample: blood. The chain has TRBV24-1 and TRBJ2-3; 7 bases agree with TRBD2. The CDR3 loop is CATSEGGPPTDTQYF. The CDR3 nucleotides read TGTGCCACCAGTGAGGGAGGGCCACCCACAGATACGCAGTATTTT.